Below, 13 T cell receptor beta chains from the same sample are listed, as sequenced in a study of blood T cells in healthy people across ages. The second PCR ran about 6 to 11 cycles with a sample-barcoded 5' primer and J-beta primers. Using its own MiXCR run on the 5' RACE reads, TCRdb lists one record per CDR3 protein. The table records about 760,000 distinct CDR3 sequences, approximately 53% of them present only once. Sample: blood. These receptors were collected from a man aged 35 to 55 in good health.

This chain joins TRBV5-1 and TRBJ1-4, with D possibly TRBD1 on 6 matching bases. The CDR3 covers 15 residues. Trimming pared 4 bases from V and 8 bases from J, leaving 18 bases between. Per the germline V gene, CDR1 is SGHRS and CDR2 is YFSETQ. CDR3 protein: CASSRVRDMGEKLFF. The CDR3 nucleotides are TGCGCCAGCAGCCGAGTCCGGGACATGGGAGAAAAACTGTTTTTT.

This sequence joins TRBV12-3 or TRBV12-4 and TRBJ2-5; TRBD1 or TRBD2 may be the D gene (6 bases each). Trimming stripped 0 bases from V and 12 bases from J, with 11 bases between. CDR3 length: 12 residues. CDR3 DNA sequence: TGTGCCAGCAGTTTAGCGGCAGGGGAGGAGTACTTC. Protein sequence: CASSLAAGEEYF.

This clonotype was observed a few times. This chain links TRBV6-4 with TRBJ2-2; D ambiguous. Trimming removed 2 bases from V and 3 bases from J, with 4 bases in between. The CDR3 has 13 amino acids. CDR1 MRHNA and CDR2 SNTAGT come from the germline V gene. CDR3: CASSDGYTGELFF. In DNA, the CDR3 is TGTGCCAGCAGTGACGGGTACACCGGGGAGCTGTTTTTT.

Turning to this clonotype: At one end the junction does not follow the germline gene, possibly because of a read error. V is TRBV15 and J is TRBJ1-5; 7 bases match TRBD1. The length of the CDR3 is 15 residues. Germline-derived CDR1 and CDR2 are LNHNV and YYDKDF (reference sequence). CDR3 DNA: TGTGCCACCAGCAGAGATAGAGGGGGCAATCAGCCCCGGCATTTT. It yields the protein CATSRDRGGNQPRHF.

In this sample, this clonotype turned up a few times. This chain joins TRBV28 and TRBJ2-3; tentatively, D is TRBD2 (6 bases). Germline values: CDR1 MDHEN, CDR2 SYDVKM. Trimming cost V 4 bases and J 2 bases, with 16 bases left between them. The CDR3 contains 16 residues. CDR3 nucleotides: TGTGCCAGCAGTTCCCCGGCTAGCGACGCCACAGATACGCAGTATTTT. It yields the protein CASSSPASDATDTQYF.

A note on this clonotype: The junction departs from germline at one end; a sequencing error may be responsible. This sequence joins TRBV7-7 and TRBJ2-5; 16 bases line up with TRBD2. The germline gives CDR1 SSHAT, CDR2 FNYEAQ (reference sequence). This CDR3 has 16 residues. CDR3 protein: CASSPGLAGGKETQYF. CDR3 bases: TGTGCTAGCAGCCCGGGACTAGCGGGGGGGAAAGAGACCCAGTACTTC.

This clonotype was found a few times. The gene calls are TRBV28 and TRBJ2-7, with a weak D call TRBD2 (6 bases). Trimming shortened V by 5 bases and J by 4 bases, and 18 bases separated the two germline ends. The CDR3 totals 15 residues. Germline assignment: CDR1 MDHEN and CDR2 SYDVKM. The CDR3 loop reads CASSTRAGNRYEQYF. CDR3 DNA: TGTGCCAGCAGTACCCGGGCGGGGAATAGGTACGAGCAGTACTTC.

The chain employs TRBV27 and TRBJ2-3, with 11 bases fitting TRBD1. The germline CDR1 and CDR2 sequences are MNHEY and SMNVEV (reference sequence). V shed 6 bases, J shed 4 bases, and the junction held 3 bases outside the gene matches. The CDR3 loop spans 14 amino acids. Here the CDR3 DNA reads TGTGCCAGCAGGAGGACAGGGGGCGCAGATACGCAGTATTTT. Its translation: CASRRTGGADTQYF.

This clonotype has only a few counts. The chain links TRBV4-3 to TRBJ2-1, with TRBD1 matching over 11 bases. Unmatched junction bases numbered 6, after V lost 4 bases and J lost 10 bases. CDR3 length equals 14 residues. Germline V CDR1 and CDR2: LGHNA, YSLEER. In DNA, the CDR3 is TGCGCCAGCAGCCCCGGGACAGGGGGGTGGGAGCAGTTCTTC. Translated, it gives CASSPGTGGWEQFF.

The rearrangement links TRBV10-3 to TRBJ2-5, with D uncertain. The CDR3 has 16 amino acids. The V and J ends lost 4 bases and 11 bases respectively, with 26 bases between them. Germline loops: CDR1 ENHRY, CDR2 SYGVKD. The CDR3 region is CAISGSLDLFPYGQYF. DNA for the CDR3: TGTGCCATCAGTGGATCATTGGATCTTTTCCCCTACGGGCAGTACTTC.

The V and J genes are TRBV9 and TRBJ2-5; 7 bases line up with TRBD2. Germline values: CDR1 SGDLS, CDR2 YYNGEE. Unmatched junction bases numbered 2, after V lost 0 bases and J lost 0 bases. The CDR3 contains 15 residues. CDR3 coding DNA: TGTGCCAGCAGCGTAGGGGCGGGGGACCAAGAGACCCAGTACTTC. Amino acid sequence: CASSVGAGDQETQYF.

The genes are TRBV20-1 and TRBJ2-1; D might be TRBD2 (6 bases). V shed 0 bases and J shed 6 bases, with 18 bases lying between them. The CDR3 length is 16 residues. The germline gives CDR1 DFQATT, CDR2 SNEGSKA (reference sequence). The CDR3 loop is CSARDRRSGVINEQFF. The CDR3 nucleotides read TGCAGTGCTAGAGATAGAAGGTCGGGGGTGATCAATGAGCAGTTCTTC.

V gene TRBV6-2 or TRBV6-3 combines with J gene TRBJ1-2; no definite D call. V lost 4 bases to trimming and J lost 4 bases, with 16 bases between them. The CDR3 is 15 amino acids. The germline V gene encodes CDR1 MNHEY and CDR2 SVGEGT. This chain's CDR3 is CASSLLIGPSYGYTF. CDR3 bases: TGTGCCAGCAGTTTACTTATAGGACCCTCCTATGGCTACACCTTC.